This T cell receptor beta chain was captured by sequencing in a study of regulatory T cells in long-lasting Graves disease. Across the whole study: Freshly diagnosed Graves' patients had used antithyroid drugs for under 3 months.

CDR3 length: 15 amino acids. Germline V gene lookup returns CDR1 MGHRA and CDR2 YSYEKL. V was trimmed by 4 bases and J by 3 bases, leaving 13 bases between them. According to the study, TCR beta libraries were built with iRepertoire HTBI primers and CDR3-region Arm-PCR. TCRdb recomputed calls from the multiplex PCR reads with MiXCR, one row per CDR3 protein. The sample carries 300,000 to 450,000 distinct CDR3 sequences, 15% to 18% recorded once. This clonotype was detected many times. Its specificity is not known. General study points: Between persistent patients, thousands of public clonotypes were shared, exceeding the approximately 900 shared between new patients. Persistent disease favored TRBV28, TRBJ1-2 and TRBJ2-5.

Specified time point: newly diagnosed GD, antithyroid drugs for less than 3 months. RNA isolated from PBMCs was used to make the TCR library. Patients with Graves' disease were diagnosed by American Thyroid Association guidelines. The TCR sequence derives from a female donor with Graves disease. The genes are TRBV4-1 and TRBJ2-1; D unclear. The sequenced sample was peripheral blood mononuclear cells (PBMCs), obtained at new diagnosis, from a patient treated with antithyroid drugs. The CDR3 sequence: CASSLYRAVYNEQFF. As DNA, the CDR3 is TGCGCCAGCAGCCTATACCGGGCCGTCTACAATGAGCAGTTCTTC.